The clone carrying this TCR beta chain came up once. The antigen is undetermined. The sample comes from a study of T cell responses to AZD1222 COVID-19 vaccine. Broader study findings: Sampled repertoires all dated from after the peak T cell response.

This CDR3 region has 16 residues. The V end lost 2 bases, the J end lost 2 bases, and 15 bases lay between the germline ends. Germline V lookup: CDR1 KGHSH, CDR2 LQKENI. Libraries were prepared by immunoSEQ multiplex PCR; TCRdb keeps only in-frame clonotypes and omits some of them. The table shows roughly 84,000 clones, with roughly 85% occurring only once. J is TRBJ1-2 and V is TRBV18, with a weak D call TRBD1 (5 bases). This TCR came from an adult who received the AZD1222 COVID-19 vaccine. The sequenced sample was peripheral blood, obtained 28 days after the second AZD1222 dose. This chain's CDR3 is CASSPGTTDLNYGYTF. The CDR3 DNA follows: TGTGCCAGCTCACCAGGGACCACCGACCTCAACTATGGCTACACCTTC.